This T cell receptor (beta chain) was sequenced for a study of shared clonotypes between healthy human individuals. General study points: Clonotype sharing levels among donors were expected to vary with sequencing depth. Large sequencing depth failed to make sorted-subset sequencing complete, rarefaction showed.

With respect to this clone: The antigen is undetermined.

Several immunoSEQ 96-well plates shared each subset's DNA, each plate a replicate. An approximately 210 ng quantity of DNA, 30,000 to 35,000 T cell genomes, went into the sorted-subset replicate PCRs. Method: immunoSEQ multiplex PCR; TCRdb's copy keeps in-frame clones and lacks some. Of millions of clones in the sample, roughly nine tenths were seen once. This receptor was taken from a man aged 18 to 29 in good health. Sequenced material: naive CD4+ T cells sorted from blood. The subset here: CD45RA+ positively selected.

CDR3 region: CAISAQTNQPQHF. The CDR3, as DNA: TGTGCCATCAGTGCGCAGACAAATCAGCCCCAGCATTTT. The chain carries TRBV10-3 and TRBJ1-5; D ambiguous. The CDR3 contains 13 residues. Trimming left V 4 bases short and J 4 bases short, with 8 bases between. Germline CDR1 reads ENHRY; CDR2 reads SYGVKD.